This T cell receptor beta chain was captured in a study of cytomegalovirus exposure and HLA in healthy donors. Study information: An earlier analysis identified more than 95 million unique TCR beta sequences in 150 million to 200 million T cells.

13 Jbeta primers and 60 Vbeta primers were used for the PCR. The protocol was immunoSEQ multiplex PCR, while the TCRdb copy is restricted to in-frame clones and leaves out a portion. The sample shows about 180,000 clones, about 80% of them seen only once. Whole-study findings and limits: Later analysis suggested links between common viral pathogens and several top significant clusters. Rare TCR sequences predominated, though certain public TCRs were found in many donors.

V was clipped by 1 base and J by 14 bases; unmatched bases: 9. From germline, CDR1 is SGHTA and CDR2 FQGTGA. The CDR3 is made up of 13 amino acids. Concerning this clone itself: Its antigen is undetermined.

The chain links TRBV7-3 to TRBJ2-3; the match to TRBD2 covers 7 bases. Sequenced material: PBMCs. The source is a man younger than 35 in good health and CMV-seronegative. The CDR3 protein is CASSLIGSGVLYF. CDR3 bases: TGTGCCAGCAGCTTAATTGGGAGCGGGGTTCTGTATTTT.